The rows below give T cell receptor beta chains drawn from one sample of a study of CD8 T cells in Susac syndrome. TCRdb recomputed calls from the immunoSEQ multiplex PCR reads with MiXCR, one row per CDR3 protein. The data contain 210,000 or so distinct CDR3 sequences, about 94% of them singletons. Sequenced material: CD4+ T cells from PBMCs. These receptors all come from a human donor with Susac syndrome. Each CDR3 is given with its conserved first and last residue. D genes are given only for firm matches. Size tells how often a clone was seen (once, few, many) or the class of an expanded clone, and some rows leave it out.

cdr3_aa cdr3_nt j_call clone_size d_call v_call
CSEGGVSTDTQYF TGCAGCGAGGGGGGAGTGAGCACAGATACGCAGTATTTT TRBJ2-3 . . TRBV29-1
CASTTGGPNYEQYF TGTGCCAGCACCACGGGCGGTCCAAACTACGAGCAGTACTTC TRBJ2-7 . . TRBV6-5
CAWSLRTGKIGEKLFF TGTGCCTGGAGTCTACGGACGGGGAAAATAGGAGAAAAACTGTTTTTT TRBJ1-4 . . TRBV30
CAWSVGGGADTQYF TGTGCCTGGAGTGTAGGCGGGGGTGCAGATACGCAGTATTTT TRBJ2-3 . TRBD2 TRBV30
CASSLGTLEPRLYGYTF TGTGCCAGCAGCTTAGGTACTTTGGAACCCCGTCTCTATGGCTACACCTTC TRBJ1-2 . . TRBV7-8
CAWTGGGGQGDVYEQYF TGTGCCTGGACCGGAGGAGGGGGACAGGGCGATGTCTACGAGCAGTACTTC TRBJ2-7 . TRBD1 TRBV30
CSAPYRQSYNEQFF TGCAGTGCTCCCTACCGGCAGTCCTACAATGAGCAGTTCTTC TRBJ2-1 . . TRBV20-1
CASSSRTGPGQLAKNIQYF TGTGCCAGCAGTTCGAGGACTGGACCTGGACAACTAGCCAAAAACATTCAGTACTTC TRBJ2-4 . . TRBV27
CSAREGFDTDTQYF TGCAGTGCTAGAGAGGGGTTCGACACAGATACGCAGTATTTT TRBJ2-3 . . TRBV20-1
CSVQGDSNQPQHF TGCAGCGTTCAGGGGGATAGCAATCAGCCCCAGCATTTT TRBJ1-5 . TRBD1 TRBV29-1
CASSLQGGAQQYF TGTGCCAGCAGTCTCCAAGGGGGCGCCCAGCAGTACTTC TRBJ2-7 . TRBD1 TRBV27
CASRPGRGAHEQYF TGTGCCAGCAGGCCAGGACGGGGGGCCCACGAGCAGTACTTC TRBJ2-7 once . TRBV3-1
CSARTGSYGYTF TGCAGTGCGCGGACAGGGTCCTATGGCTACACCTTC TRBJ1-2 . TRBD1 TRBV20-1
CATGPDNYEQYF TGTGCCACCGGGCCAGACAACTACGAGCAGTACTTC TRBJ2-7 . . TRBV10-3
CAWSSGETQYF TGTGCCTGGAGCAGTGGAGAGACCCAGTACTTC TRBJ2-5 . . TRBV30
CASSFAGGVNQPQHF TGTGCCAGCAGCTTTGCAGGAGGAGTCAATCAGCCCCAGCATTTT TRBJ1-5 . . TRBV7-8
CASSPRDSSSGNTIYF TGTGCCAGCAGTCCTCGGGACAGCAGCTCTGGAAACACCATATATTTT TRBJ1-3 . TRBD1 TRBV12-3/TRBV12-4
CAWRVVHEQYF TGTGCCTGGAGGGTAGTACACGAGCAGTACTTC TRBJ2-7 . . TRBV30
CASSRIPWSENSPLHF TGCGCCAGCAGTCGGATCCCCTGGTCAGAGAATTCACCCCTCCACTTT TRBJ1-6 . . TRBV4-3
CAWSPRDGHMNTEAFF TGTGCCTGGAGTCCCAGGGACGGTCACATGAACACTGAAGCTTTCTTT TRBJ1-1 . . TRBV30
CASSLASRTDTQYF TGTGCCAGCAGCTTGGCCTCTCGCACAGATACGCAGTATTTT TRBJ2-3 . . TRBV5-4
CSVEVGQAVGEQYF TGCAGCGTTGAAGTGGGACAGGCTGTGGGAGAGCAGTACTTC TRBJ2-7 . TRBD1 TRBV29-1
CASSLKPYGYTF TGTGCCAGCAGTTTAAAACCCTATGGCTACACCTTC TRBJ1-2 . . TRBV28
CASSLKWTASYNEQFF TGTGCCAGCAGCTTAAAGTGGACTGCATCCTACAATGAGCAGTTCTTC TRBJ2-1 . . TRBV11-2
CASSFSGQKNYGYTF TGTGCCAGCAGTTTTTCGGGACAGAAAAACTATGGCTACACCTTC TRBJ1-2 . TRBD1 TRBV12-3/TRBV12-4
CASSLGTGQLQETQYF TGTGCCAGCAGCTTGGGAACCGGGCAGCTCCAAGAGACCCAGTACTTC TRBJ2-5 . . TRBV5-6
CASSFPLAGAQETQYF TGCGCCAGCAGCTTCCCCTTAGCGGGGGCCCAAGAGACCCAGTACTTC TRBJ2-5 . TRBD2 TRBV5-1
CASSFGQGHQPQHF TGTGCCAGCAGCTTCGGACAGGGGCATCAGCCCCAGCATTTT TRBJ1-5 . TRBD1 TRBV5-4
CASSSTTVRTGELFF TGTGCCAGCAGCTCAACCACAGTCCGAACCGGGGAGCTGTTTTTT TRBJ2-2 . . TRBV3-1
CASTLGQGTDTQYF TGTGCCAGCACCCTCGGACAGGGCACAGATACGCAGTATTTT TRBJ2-3 . TRBD1 TRBV2
CSARPTGDQPQHF TGCAGTGCTAGACCCACAGGGGACCAGCCCCAGCATTTT TRBJ1-5 . TRBD1 TRBV20-1
CSARDTVGQSANTGELFF TGCAGTGCTAGAGATACCGTTGGGCAGAGCGCGAACACCGGGGAGCTGTTTTTT TRBJ2-2 . . TRBV20-1
CASSEEGAHYNEQFF TGTGCCAGCAGTGAAGAGGGGGCGCATTACAATGAGCAGTTCTTC TRBJ2-1 . TRBD1 TRBV25-1
CASSPIGDGRNQPQHF TGTGCCAGCAGTCCCATCGGGGACGGACGCAATCAGCCCCAGCATTTT TRBJ1-5 . . TRBV7-2
CASSPGGNNSPLHF TGTGCCAGCAGCCCCGGGGGGAATAATTCACCCCTCCACTTT TRBJ1-6 . . TRBV28
CASSEPGQATYEQYF TGCGCCAGCAGTGAGCCGGGACAGGCGACCTACGAGCAGTACTTC TRBJ2-7 . TRBD1 TRBV10-2
CASSRGQGGPYGYTF TGTGCCAGCAGCCGCGGACAGGGAGGCCCCTATGGCTACACCTTC TRBJ1-2 . TRBD1 TRBV7-9
CASSVDGSGGLRETQYF TGTGCCAGCAGCGTAGATGGTAGCGGGGGGCTCCGGGAGACCCAGTACTTC TRBJ2-5 . TRBD2 TRBV9
CASRDEDTEAFF TGTGCCAGCAGGGATGAGGACACTGAAGCTTTCTTT TRBJ1-1 . . TRBV7-9
CSASGPGEQYF TGCAGTGCTAGTGGCCCAGGGGAGCAGTACTTC TRBJ2-7 . . TRBV20-1
CASSRPTGTEAFF TGTGCCAGCAGCCGACCGACAGGTACTGAAGCTTTCTTT TRBJ1-1 . . TRBV4-2
CAWSVPRVQETQYF TGTGCCTGGAGTGTCCCCAGGGTCCAAGAGACCCAGTACTTC TRBJ2-5 . . TRBV30
CASSAGTRAQPQHF TGTGCCAGCAGTGCCGGGACACGGGCTCAGCCCCAGCATTTT TRBJ1-5 . . TRBV2
CASSLVGQINYGYTF TGTGCCAGCAGCTTAGTGGGACAGATTAACTATGGCTACACCTTC TRBJ1-2 . TRBD1 TRBV7-9
CASSATLNTEAFF TGTGCCAGCAGCGCGACACTGAACACTGAAGCTTTCTTT TRBJ1-1 . . TRBV9
CASSLEARGYEQYF TGCGCCAGCAGCTTGGAAGCCAGAGGCTACGAGCAGTACTTC TRBJ2-7 . . TRBV5-1
CASSLVAFSYEQYF TGTGCCAGCAGCTTAGTGGCCTTCTCCTACGAGCAGTACTTC TRBJ2-7 . . TRBV7-2
CASSQDRTSGGPGTQYF TGTGCCAGCAGCCAAGATCGGACTAGCGGGGGCCCGGGGACCCAGTACTTC TRBJ2-5 once TRBD2 TRBV3-1
CASSLRIGGEKETQYF TGTGCCAGCAGCTTACGTATCGGGGGGGAGAAGGAGACCCAGTACTTC TRBJ2-5 . TRBD2 TRBV7-9
CASSAGTYTEAFF TGTGCCAGCAGCGCAGGGACATACACTGAAGCTTTCTTT TRBJ1-1 . . TRBV11-3
CASSTNTGELFF TGTGCCAGTTCTACGAACACCGGGGAGCTGTTTTTT TRBJ2-2 few . TRBV6-2/TRBV6-3
CASSTRLLAGDGTDTQYF TGTGCCAGCAGCACCCGGTTACTAGCGGGGGATGGAACAGATACGCAGTATTTT TRBJ2-3 . TRBD2 TRBV9
CATSRGGTDYGYTF TGTGCCACCAGCAGAGGTGGGACAGACTATGGCTACACCTTC TRBJ1-2 few TRBD1 TRBV15
CASTPDRGRENYGYTF TGCGCCAGCACCCCCGACCGAGGCAGGGAGAACTATGGCTACACCTTC TRBJ1-2 . . TRBV5-1
CASSFTGLHQPQHF TGTGCCAGCAGTTTCACAGGGCTCCATCAGCCCCAGCATTTT TRBJ1-5 . . TRBV28